Below, one T cell receptor beta chain is given with its context. Its specificity is not known. This entry comes from a study of T cells after yellow fever vaccination. Study background: Low-cell-number fractions were prepared with SMART-Seq v4 Ultra Low Input.

After removal of 1 base from V and 9 bases from J, the junction contained 11 bases not matched to a gene. The CDR3 consists of 16 residues. CDR1 is SGHVS and CDR2 is FNYEAQ in the germline V gene. Study-wide results and caveats: Repertoires obtained by FACS sorting could include abundant clonotypes that entered as contaminants from the bulk population.

TCR cDNA, made by 5'RACE template switching, carried an added universal primer site and UMIs. TCRdb re-called the 5' RACE reads with MiXCR, one entry per CDR3 protein. The sample has 360,000 or so distinct CDR3 sequences; roughly 12% are singletons. The sample was PBMCs, taken on the day of the first yellow fever vaccination. The clonotype comes from a man in his late teens or twenties who received the YFV17D yellow fever vaccine. The chain joins TRBV7-6 to TRBJ2-1; 8 bases line up with TRBD1. The CDR3 spells CASSLGKRQGAGEQFF. In DNA form, the CDR3 reads TGTGCCAGCAGCTTAGGGAAGAGGCAGGGGGCGGGTGAGCAGTTCTTC. Filled out from reference TRBV7-6 and TRBJ2-1, the complete variable domain reads GAGVSQSPRYKVTKRGQDVALRCDPISGHVSLYWYRQALGQGPEFLTYFNYEAQQDKSGLPNDRFSAERPEGSISTLTIQRTEQRDSAMYRCASSLGKRQGAGEQFFGPGTRLTVL.